This TCR beta chain was captured in a study of CD8+ T cells in alopecia areata. Once RNA had been extracted, it was reverse transcribed into cDNA to act as the sequencing template. Assay used: immunoSEQ multiplex PCR; TCRdb lists only in-frame clones, some missing. The sample records some 240,000 clones, about 53% being singletons. Germline values: CDR1 LNHDA, CDR2 SQIVND (reference sequence). CDR3 length: 15 amino acids. V was clipped by 6 bases and J by 4 bases; unmatched bases: 7. Sorting of PBMCs yielded the CD4+ and CD8+ T cells. The sample in question was CD4+ T cells sorted from blood, obtained at week 0. The clonotype comes from a human donor with alopecia areata. The rearrangement links TRBV19 to TRBJ2-2; 8 bases are a match to TRBD1. Here the CDR3 DNA reads TGTGCCAGTAGCCTCTGGGACAGGCGCACCGGGGAGCTGTTTTTT. Its protein product is CASSLWDRRTGELFF. Together with reference TRBV19 and TRBJ2-2, the CDR3 gives the full variable domain: DGGITQSPKYLFRKEGQNVTLSCEQNLNHDAMYWYRQDPGQGLRLIYYSQIVNDFQKGDIAEGYSVSREKKESFPLTVTSAQKNPTAFYLCASSLWDRRTGELFFGEGSRLTVL.